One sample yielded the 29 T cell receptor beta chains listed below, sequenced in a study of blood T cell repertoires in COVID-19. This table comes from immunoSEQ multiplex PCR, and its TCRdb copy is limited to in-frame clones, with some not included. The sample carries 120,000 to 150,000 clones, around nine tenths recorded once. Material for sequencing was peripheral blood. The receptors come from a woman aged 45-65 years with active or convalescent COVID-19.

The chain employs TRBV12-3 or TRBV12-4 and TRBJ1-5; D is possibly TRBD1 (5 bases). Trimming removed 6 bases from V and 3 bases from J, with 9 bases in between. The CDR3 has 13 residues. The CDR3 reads CASRQGFNQPQHF. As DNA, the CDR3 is TGTGCCAGCAGGCAGGGATTCAATCAGCCCCAGCATTTT.

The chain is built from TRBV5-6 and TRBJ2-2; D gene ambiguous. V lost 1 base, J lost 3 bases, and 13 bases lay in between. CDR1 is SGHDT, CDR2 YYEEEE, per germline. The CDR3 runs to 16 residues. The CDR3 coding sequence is TGTGCCAGCAGCTTGTGGCTAGGCGACCACACCGGGGAGCTGTTTTTT. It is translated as CASSLWLGDHTGELFF.

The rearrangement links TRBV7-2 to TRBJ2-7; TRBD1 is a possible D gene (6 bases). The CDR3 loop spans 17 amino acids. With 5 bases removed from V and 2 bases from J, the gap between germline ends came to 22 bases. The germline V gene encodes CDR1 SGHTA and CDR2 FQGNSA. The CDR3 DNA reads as TGTGCCAGCAGCCTAGTTAGCGCCCACAGGGCCCCCTACGAGCAGTACTTC. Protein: CASSLVSAHRAPYEQYF.

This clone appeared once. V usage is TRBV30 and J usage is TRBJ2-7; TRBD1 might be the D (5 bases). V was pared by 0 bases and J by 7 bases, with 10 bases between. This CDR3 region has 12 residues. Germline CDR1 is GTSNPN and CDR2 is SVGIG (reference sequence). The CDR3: CAWSVRGMEQYF. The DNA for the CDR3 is TGTGCCTGGAGTGTAAGGGGAATGGAGCAGTACTTC.

The CDR3 DNA follows: TGTGCCAGCAGTTCCATCCCTGGACTAGCGGACTCCTACGAGCAGTACTTC. It yields the protein CASSSIPGLADSYEQYF. The J gene is TRBJ2-7, the V gene TRBV28; 10 bases match TRBD2. CDR3 length: 17 residues. The junction had 9 bases not matched to a gene; V was cut back by 4 bases and J by 0 bases. Germline CDR1 reads MDHEN; CDR2 reads SYDVKM.

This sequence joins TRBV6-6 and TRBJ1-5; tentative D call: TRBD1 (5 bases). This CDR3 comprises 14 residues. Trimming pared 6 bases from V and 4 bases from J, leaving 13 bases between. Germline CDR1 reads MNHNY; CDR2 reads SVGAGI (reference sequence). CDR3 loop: CASRTDRGNQPQHF. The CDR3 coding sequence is TGTGCCAGCAGGACAGACCGGGGGAATCAGCCCCAGCATTTT.

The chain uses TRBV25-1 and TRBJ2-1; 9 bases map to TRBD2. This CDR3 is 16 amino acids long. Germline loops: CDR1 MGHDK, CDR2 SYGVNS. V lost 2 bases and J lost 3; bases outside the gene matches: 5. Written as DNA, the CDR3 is TGTGCCAGCAGTGAAAGTGGAGCGGGAGGCTACAATGAGCAGTTCTTC. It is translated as CASSESGAGGYNEQFF.

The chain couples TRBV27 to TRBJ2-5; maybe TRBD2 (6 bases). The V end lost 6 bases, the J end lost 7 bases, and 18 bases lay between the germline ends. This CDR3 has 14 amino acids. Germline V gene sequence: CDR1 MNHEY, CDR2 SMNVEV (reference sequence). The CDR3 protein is CASRNRPEGGTQYF. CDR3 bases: TGTGCCAGCAGGAATAGGCCCGAGGGAGGGACCCAGTACTTC.

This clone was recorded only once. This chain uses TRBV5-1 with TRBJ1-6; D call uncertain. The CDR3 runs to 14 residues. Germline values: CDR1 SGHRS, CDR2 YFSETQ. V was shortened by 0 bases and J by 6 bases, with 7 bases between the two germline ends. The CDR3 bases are TGCGCCAGCAGCTTGGCACAGACTAATTCACCCCTCCACTTT. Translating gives CASSLAQTNSPLHF.

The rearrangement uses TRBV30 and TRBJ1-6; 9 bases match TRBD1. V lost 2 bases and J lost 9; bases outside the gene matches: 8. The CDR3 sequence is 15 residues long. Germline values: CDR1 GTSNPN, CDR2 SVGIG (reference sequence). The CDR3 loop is CAWSMVDRGASPLHF. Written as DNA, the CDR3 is TGTGCCTGGAGTATGGTCGACAGGGGGGCTTCACCCCTCCACTTT.

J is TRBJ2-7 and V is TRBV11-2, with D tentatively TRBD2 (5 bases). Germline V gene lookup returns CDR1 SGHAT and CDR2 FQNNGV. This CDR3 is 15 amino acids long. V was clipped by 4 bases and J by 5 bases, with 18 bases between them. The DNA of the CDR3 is TGTGCCAGCAGCTCGCGGGCGGCTCTGGGCCACGAGCAGTACTTC. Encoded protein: CASSSRAALGHEQYF.

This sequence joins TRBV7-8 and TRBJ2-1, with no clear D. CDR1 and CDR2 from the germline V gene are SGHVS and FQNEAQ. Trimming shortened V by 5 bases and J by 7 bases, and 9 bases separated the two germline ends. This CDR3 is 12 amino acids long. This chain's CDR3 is CASSLYLNEQFF. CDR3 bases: TGTGCCAGCAGCCTCTATCTTAATGAGCAGTTCTTC.

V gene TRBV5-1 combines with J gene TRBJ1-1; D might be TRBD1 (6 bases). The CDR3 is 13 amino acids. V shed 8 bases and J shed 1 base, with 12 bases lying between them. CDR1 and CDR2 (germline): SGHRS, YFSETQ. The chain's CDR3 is CASRRGENTEAFF. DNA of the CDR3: TGCGCCAGTCGCAGGGGAGAGAACACTGAAGCTTTCTTT.

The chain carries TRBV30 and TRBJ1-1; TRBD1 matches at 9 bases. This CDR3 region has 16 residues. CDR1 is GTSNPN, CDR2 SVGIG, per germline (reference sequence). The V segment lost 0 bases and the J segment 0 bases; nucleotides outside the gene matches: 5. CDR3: CAWSVGQGLMNTEAFF. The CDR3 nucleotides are TGTGCCTGGAGTGTCGGACAGGGGCTCATGAACACTGAAGCTTTCTTT.

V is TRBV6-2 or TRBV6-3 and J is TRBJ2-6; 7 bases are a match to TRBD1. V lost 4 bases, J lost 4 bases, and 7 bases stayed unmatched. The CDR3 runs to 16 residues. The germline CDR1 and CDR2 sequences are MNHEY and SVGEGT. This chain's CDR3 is CASSSLQGSGANVLTF. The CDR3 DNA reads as TGTGCCAGCAGTTCATTACAGGGGTCCGGGGCCAACGTCCTGACTTTC.

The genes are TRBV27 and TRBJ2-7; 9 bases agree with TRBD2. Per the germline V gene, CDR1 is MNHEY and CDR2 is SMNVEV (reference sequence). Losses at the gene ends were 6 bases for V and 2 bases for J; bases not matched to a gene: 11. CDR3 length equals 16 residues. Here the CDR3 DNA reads TGTGCCAGCAGCAGGACAAGCGGGGGGTCCCCCTACGAGCAGTACTTC. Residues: CASSRTSGGSPYEQYF.

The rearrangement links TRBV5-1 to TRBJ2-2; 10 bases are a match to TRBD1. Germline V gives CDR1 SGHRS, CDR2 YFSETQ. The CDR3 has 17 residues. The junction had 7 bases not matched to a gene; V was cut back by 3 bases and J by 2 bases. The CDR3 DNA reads TGCGCCAGCAGCTGGGGGACAGGGGCGGTTAACACCGGGGAGCTGTTTTTT. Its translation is CASSWGTGAVNTGELFF.

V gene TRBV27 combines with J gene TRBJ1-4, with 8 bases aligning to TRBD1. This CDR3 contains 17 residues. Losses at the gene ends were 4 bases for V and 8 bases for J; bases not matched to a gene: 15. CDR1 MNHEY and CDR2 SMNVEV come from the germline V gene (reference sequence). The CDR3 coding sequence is TGTGCCAGCAGTTCCGTCCGGGGCAGGGGGCTCGGGGAAAAACTGTTTTTT. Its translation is CASSSVRGRGLGEKLFF.

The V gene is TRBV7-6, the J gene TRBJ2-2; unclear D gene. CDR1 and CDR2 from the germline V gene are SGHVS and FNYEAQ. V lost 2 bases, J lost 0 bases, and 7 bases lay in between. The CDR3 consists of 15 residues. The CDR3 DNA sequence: TGTGCCAGCAGCTTATCTACGGCGAACACCGGGGAGCTGTTTTTT. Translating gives CASSLSTANTGELFF.

The CDR3 protein is CSASLGPSNQPQHF. CDR3 nucleotide sequence: TGCAGTGCTAGTTTGGGGCCTAGCAATCAGCCCCAGCATTTT. The gene calls are TRBV20-1 and TRBJ1-5; possibly TRBD1 for D (5 bases). CDR1 and CDR2 (germline): DFQATT, SNEGSKA (reference sequence). This CDR3 region has 14 residues. The V gene lost 3 bases and the J gene lost 0 bases, with 9 bases spanning the gap.

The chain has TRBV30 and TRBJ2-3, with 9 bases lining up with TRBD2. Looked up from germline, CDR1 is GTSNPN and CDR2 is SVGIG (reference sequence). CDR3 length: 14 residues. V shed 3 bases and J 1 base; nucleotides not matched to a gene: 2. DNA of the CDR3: TGTGCCTGGAGGATAGCGGGGGGCACAGATACGCAGTATTTT. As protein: CAWRIAGGTDTQYF.

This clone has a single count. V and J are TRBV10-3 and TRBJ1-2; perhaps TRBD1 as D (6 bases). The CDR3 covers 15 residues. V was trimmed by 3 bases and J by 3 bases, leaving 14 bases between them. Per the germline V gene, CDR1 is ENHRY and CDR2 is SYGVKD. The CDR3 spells CAISEGVDSYYGYTF. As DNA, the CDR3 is TGTGCCATCAGTGAAGGAGTGGACAGCTACTATGGCTACACCTTC.

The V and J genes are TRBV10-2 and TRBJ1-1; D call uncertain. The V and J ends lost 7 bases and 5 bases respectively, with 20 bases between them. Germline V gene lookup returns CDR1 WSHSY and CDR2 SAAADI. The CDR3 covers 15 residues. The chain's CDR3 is CASTGWIKSATEAFF. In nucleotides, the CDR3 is TGCGCCAGCACGGGATGGATAAAAAGTGCAACTGAAGCTTTCTTT.

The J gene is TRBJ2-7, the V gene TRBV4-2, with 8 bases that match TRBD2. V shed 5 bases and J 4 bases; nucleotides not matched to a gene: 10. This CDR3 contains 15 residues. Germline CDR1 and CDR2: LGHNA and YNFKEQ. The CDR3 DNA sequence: TGTGCCAGCAGCTATAGTAGCGGGGAGGCATACGAGCAGTACTTC. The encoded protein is CASSYSSGEAYEQYF.

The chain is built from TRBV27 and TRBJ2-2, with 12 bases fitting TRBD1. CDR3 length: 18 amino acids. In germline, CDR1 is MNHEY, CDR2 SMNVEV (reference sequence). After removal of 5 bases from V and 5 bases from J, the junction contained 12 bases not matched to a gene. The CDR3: CASSLPGQGALATGELFF. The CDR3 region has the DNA TGTGCCAGCAGTCTTCCGGGACAGGGGGCGCTGGCAACCGGGGAGCTGTTTTTT.

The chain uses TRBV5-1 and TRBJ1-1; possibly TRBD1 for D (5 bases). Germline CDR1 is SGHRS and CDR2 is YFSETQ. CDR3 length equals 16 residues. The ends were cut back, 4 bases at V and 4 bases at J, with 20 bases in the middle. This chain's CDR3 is CASSGGRRVGGTEAFF. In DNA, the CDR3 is TGCGCCAGCAGCGGCGGACGGAGGGTGGGGGGCACTGAAGCTTTCTTT.

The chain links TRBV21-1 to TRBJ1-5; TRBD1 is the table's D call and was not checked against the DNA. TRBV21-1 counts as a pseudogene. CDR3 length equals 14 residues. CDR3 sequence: CASSKVNHNQPQHF. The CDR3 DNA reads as TGTGCCAGCAGCAAAGTCAATCACAATCAGCCCCAGCATTTT.

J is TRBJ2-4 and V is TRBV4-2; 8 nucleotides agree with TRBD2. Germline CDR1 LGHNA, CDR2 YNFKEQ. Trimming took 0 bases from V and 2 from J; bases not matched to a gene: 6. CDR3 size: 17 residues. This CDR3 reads CASSQDFQRGTKNIQYF. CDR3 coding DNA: TGTGCCAGCAGCCAAGACTTCCAGCGGGGGACCAAAAACATTCAGTACTTC.

CDR3 sequence reads: CASSLISQEGNTIYF. The DNA of the CDR3 is TGTGCCAGCAGCTTGATTAGTCAGGAAGGAAACACCATATATTTT. The V and J genes are TRBV5-6 and TRBJ1-3; no clear D gene. CDR3 length equals 15 residues. Germline CDR1 is SGHDT and CDR2 is YYEEEE. Trimming removed 1 base at V and 4 bases at J, with 12 bases between.